A selection of T cell receptor beta chains follows, all from one sample in a study of blood T cells in healthy people across ages. One entry per CDR3 protein results from TCRdb running MiXCR on the 5' RACE reads. Among 1.2 million to 1.5 million distinct CDR3 sequences listed, roughly 45% were seen once. Sequencing was performed on blood. The receptors come from a woman under 30 in good health. CDR3s include the opening cysteine and the closing phenylalanine or tryptophan. The D gene is left open where the match is weak. Where a row states a size, it is once, few, many or the class of an expanded clone; other rows omit it.

v_call,j_call,clone_size,d_call,cdr3_aa,cdr3_nt
TRBV9,TRBJ2-7,NA,NA,CASSVATALSYEQYF,TGTGCCAGCAGCGTAGCTACAGCGTTATCCTACGAGCAGTACTTC
TRBV28,TRBJ2-7,NA,NA,CASSLAAGVRNEQYF,TGTGCCAGCAGTTTGGCGGCAGGGGTCCGTAACGAGCAGTACTTC
TRBV6-2/TRBV6-3,TRBJ1-1,once,NA,CASRYSGTEAFF,TGTGCCAGCAGGTACTCGGGGACTGAAGCTTTCTTT
TRBV4-1,TRBJ1-4,NA,NA,CASSRAERGTNEKLFF,TGCGCCAGCAGCCGAGCTGAGCGTGGAACTAATGAAAAACTGTTTTTT
TRBV20-1,TRBJ2-7,NA,TRBD1,CSANGQGAYEQYF,TGCAGTGCTAATGGGCAGGGGGCCTACGAGCAGTACTTC
TRBV13,TRBJ2-1,few,NA,CASSLVDSSFNEQFF,TGTGCCAGCAGCTTAGTGGACAGCAGTTTCAATGAGCAGTTCTTC
TRBV14,TRBJ2-1,NA,NA,CTSSKVPGLAYNEQFF,TGTACCAGCAGCAAAGTACCGGGACTTGCCTACAATGAGCAGTTCTTC
TRBV20-1,TRBJ2-3,many,TRBD2,CSASRGVTSTDTQYF,TGCAGTGCCAGCCGGGGGGTTACTAGCACAGATACGCAGTATTTT
TRBV6-5,TRBJ2-5,NA,TRBD2,CASRLPGGPEETQYF,TGTGCCAGCAGATTGCCGGGGGGGCCTGAAGAGACCCAGTACTTC
TRBV6-5,TRBJ2-7,NA,NA,CASSPKTGGYEQYF,TGTGCCAGCAGTCCGAAGACCGGAGGGTACGAGCAGTACTTC
TRBV5-1,TRBJ2-3,NA,TRBD2,CASSAGTTQRGNTQYF,TGCGCCAGCAGCGCTGGGACAACGCAGCGGGGGAATACGCAGTATTTT
TRBV20-1,TRBJ2-1,NA,NA,CSPLGGTYNEQFF,TGCAGCCCATTGGGAGGAACCTACAATGAGCAGTTCTTC
TRBV20-1,TRBJ1-6,NA,TRBD1,CNADVWGTGSYNSPLHF,TGCAATGCTGACGTATGGGGGACAGGGTCCTATAATTCACCCCTCCACTTT
TRBV7-2,TRBJ2-6,once,NA,CASSPRNPGANVLTF,TGTGCCAGCAGCCCCCGAAACCCTGGGGCCAACGTCCTGACTTTC
TRBV28,TRBJ1-3,few,NA,CASSQPLSSGNTIYF,TGTGCCAGCAGTCAACCCCTGAGCTCTGGAAACACCATATATTTT
TRBV28,TRBJ2-6,few,NA,CASSLWANSGANVLTF,TGTGCCAGCAGTTTATGGGCGAACTCTGGGGCCAACGTCCTGACTTTC
TRBV20-1,TRBJ2-3,NA,NA,CSARARFRADTQYF,TGCAGTGCTAGGGCACGCTTCCGGGCAGATACGCAGTATTTT
TRBV3-1,TRBJ2-5,NA,TRBD2,CASSQDLAGGQYF,TGTGCCAGCAGCCAAGATCTAGCGGGAGGGCAGTACTTC
TRBV9,TRBJ2-2,NA,TRBD2,CASTVGLAGGNTGELFF,TGTGCCAGCACCGTTGGACTAGCGGGGGGTAACACCGGGGAGCTGTTTTTT
TRBV12-3/TRBV12-4,TRBJ1-5,NA,NA,CASSPEGQPQHF,TGTGCCAGCAGCCCGGAGGGCCAGCCCCAGCATTTT
TRBV5-4,TRBJ1-6,few,NA,CASRLYLDNSPLHF,TGTGCCAGCAGGCTCTACTTGGACAATTCACCCCTCCACTTT
TRBV20-1,TRBJ2-7,NA,NA,CSALNNHNEQYF,TGCAGTGCTCTGAACAACCACAATGAGCAGTACTTC
TRBV4-2,TRBJ2-3,NA,TRBD2,CASSQDTGTSGITDTQYF,TGTGCCAGCAGCCAAGATACCGGGACTAGCGGAATCACAGATACGCAGTATTTT
TRBV11-3,TRBJ2-3,few,NA,CASSYPQQADTQYF,TGTGCCAGCAGCTACCCCCAGCAGGCAGATACGCAGTATTTT
TRBV12-3/TRBV12-4,TRBJ1-2,NA,TRBD1,CASSPDRGFYGYTF,TGTGCCAGCAGTCCGGACAGGGGGTTTTATGGCTACACCTTC
TRBV21-1,TRBJ1-2,NA,NA,CASSKMRDSYGYTF,TGTGCCAGCAGCAAAATGCGGGACAGCTATGGCTACACCTTC
TRBV7-2,TRBJ2-7,many,TRBD1,CASSLPGQGYYEQYF,TGTGCCAGCAGTCTTCCAGGACAGGGGTATTACGAGCAGTACTTC
TRBV29-1,TRBJ1-4,NA,NA,CSVTGVNEKLFF,TGCAGCGTAACCGGGGTGAATGAAAAACTGTTTTTT
TRBV9,TRBJ1-2,many,NA,CASSGSYGYTF,TGTGCCAGCAGCGGCAGTTATGGCTACACCTTC
TRBV13,TRBJ1-2,few,NA,CASSLMKAPANYGYTF,TGTGCCAGCAGCTTAATGAAGGCCCCAGCTAACTATGGCTACACCTTC
TRBV11-2,TRBJ2-3,few,NA,CASQTTQYF,TGTGCCAGCCAGACCACGCAGTATTTT
TRBV6-5,TRBJ2-7,few,NA,CASSYKRPNEQYF,TGTGCCAGCAGTTACAAAAGGCCCAACGAGCAGTACTTC
TRBV9,TRBJ1-1,NA,NA,CASSVGSEVGRAFF,TGTGCCAGCAGCGTAGGTTCGGAGGTGGGACGAGCTTTCTTT
TRBV7-2,TRBJ1-4,NA,NA,CASSNIQGMTNEKLFF,TGTGCCAGCAGCAATATACAGGGAATGACTAATGAAAAACTGTTTTTT
TRBV5-1,TRBJ2-5,NA,NA,CASSGLYGGKETQYF,TGCGCCAGCAGCGGACTTTATGGGGGCAAGGAGACCCAGTACTTC
TRBV7-9,TRBJ2-3,many,TRBD2,CASIPQAAGGPADTQYF,TGTGCCAGCATCCCACAGGCTGCGGGGGGCCCCGCAGATACGCAGTATTTT
TRBV20-1,TRBJ2-1,NA,NA,CSARDSLLSYNEQFF,TGCAGTGCTAGAGATAGCCTCCTCTCCTACAATGAGCAGTTCTTC
TRBV6-2/TRBV6-3,TRBJ2-1,NA,NA,CASSEDAGAHNEQFF,TGTGCCAGCAGCGAGGACGCGGGGGCCCACAATGAGCAGTTCTTC
TRBV29-1,TRBJ2-7,few,NA,CSVEGGGVGSGNEQYF,TGCAGCGTTGAAGGAGGGGGGGTTGGGTCCGGGAATGAGCAGTACTTC
TRBV3-1,TRBJ2-3,few,TRBD1,CASSQVDRAATDTQYF,TGTGCCAGCAGCCAAGTGGACAGGGCCGCCACAGATACGCAGTATTTT
TRBV6-6,TRBJ1-4,NA,NA,CASSYGTGGEKLFF,TGTGCCAGCAGTTACGGAACAGGAGGGGAAAAACTGTTTTTT
TRBV4-1,TRBJ1-4,NA,NA,CASSPSVGTGEKLFF,TGCGCCAGCAGCCCGTCCGTTGGCACGGGAGAAAAACTGTTTTTT
TRBV7-9,TRBJ1-2,NA,TRBD1,CASSGGGTSYGYTF,TGTGCCAGCAGCGGAGGGGGCACAAGCTATGGCTACACCTTC
TRBV29-1,TRBJ2-1,few,NA,CSVMGDSYNEQFF,TGCAGCGTTATGGGGGACTCCTACAATGAGCAGTTCTTC
TRBV11-2,TRBJ2-1,NA,NA,CASSFAWGSYNEQFF,TGTGCCAGCAGTTTTGCTTGGGGCTCCTACAATGAGCAGTTCTTC
TRBV6-4,TRBJ1-2,NA,NA,CASSEGGNLYGYTF,TGTGCCAGCAGCGAGGGCGGAAACCTCTATGGCTACACCTTC
TRBV10-3,TRBJ1-2,NA,TRBD1,CAISGTANYGYTF,TGTGCCATCTCCGGGACAGCCAACTATGGCTACACCTTC
TRBV9,TRBJ1-1,NA,TRBD1,CASSVEGQGAVAFF,TGTGCCAGCAGCGTAGAGGGACAGGGGGCGGTCGCTTTCTTT
TRBV15,TRBJ1-4,NA,NA,CATSRDRGTLKLFF,TGTGCCACCAGCAGAGATCGGGGGACCTTAAAACTGTTTTTT
TRBV13,TRBJ2-1,NA,NA,CASSLGVAGPFF,TGTGCCAGCAGCTTAGGGGTAGCCGGTCCGTTCTTC
TRBV4-1,TRBJ2-2,NA,NA,CASSLRTESTGELFF,TGCGCCAGCAGCCTACGGACCGAATCCACCGGGGAGCTGTTTTTT
TRBV29-1,TRBJ1-2,few,NA,CSVEYWEGYGYTF,TGCAGCGTTGAATACTGGGAGGGCTATGGCTACACCTTC
TRBV5-1,TRBJ2-7,NA,NA,CASSSSDRQEQYF,TGCGCCAGCAGCTCCAGTGATAGACAAGAGCAGTACTTC